One and the same sample provided the 30 T cell receptor beta chains below, sequenced in a study of shared clonotypes between healthy human individuals. TCRdb's copy holds only in-frame clones and misses some; the assay was immunoSEQ multiplex PCR. Among more than 900,000 clones listed, approximately 80% were seen once. The sequenced sample was memory CD4+ T cells from PBMCs. Subset reported: CD45RA-negative fraction. The receptors shown here come from a man aged 18 to 30 in good health. Some clones in this sample may be carry-over from other donors' samples.

The rearrangement links TRBV5-5 to TRBJ1-3, with D perhaps matching TRBD1 (5 bases). Trimming removed 4 bases at V and 3 bases at J, with 17 bases between. The germline V gene encodes CDR1 SGHKS and CDR2 YYEKEE (reference sequence). The CDR3 length is 16 residues. CDR3 sequence: CASSPIGTVNGNTIYF. The DNA for the CDR3 is TGTGCCAGCAGCCCGATAGGGACTGTAAATGGAAACACCATATATTTT.

V usage is TRBV28 and J usage is TRBJ2-5; D possibly corresponds to TRBD2 (6 bases). The V gene's germline CDR1 is MDHEN and CDR2 SYDVKM. The CDR3 covers 15 residues. V was pared by 2 bases and J by 2 bases, with 12 bases between. For the CDR3, the DNA is TGTGCCAGCAGTTTACAAGCGGGCCGACAAGAGACCCAGTACTTC. This gives the protein CASSLQAGRQETQYF.

V usage is TRBV5-1 and J usage is TRBJ2-7; TRBD2 matches 10 bases. Germline CDR1 reads SGHRS; CDR2 reads YFSETQ. The length of the CDR3 is 17 residues. The junction had 6 bases not matched to a gene; V was cut back by 0 bases and J by 0 bases. The DNA of the CDR3 is TGCGCCAGCAGCTTGGCCATGACTAGCGGGCACTCCTACGAGCAGTACTTC. It encodes CASSLAMTSGHSYEQYF.

This clone was detected once. The chain links TRBV30 to TRBJ2-1; 10 nucleotides match TRBD2. There are 17 residues in the CDR3. Germline CDR1 is GTSNPN and CDR2 is SVGIG (reference sequence). J lost 9 bases, V lost 3 bases, and 17 bases had no gene match. For the CDR3, the DNA is TGTGCCTGGAGCGGTCACCCTCTAGCGGGAGTTATGATTGAGCAGTTCTTC. Protein product: CAWSGHPLAGVMIEQFF.

The chain joins TRBV7-2 to TRBJ1-2, with 10 bases aligning to TRBD1. There are 16 residues in the CDR3. Germline loops: CDR1 SGHTA, CDR2 FQGNSA. J gave up 4 bases and V 3 bases, and 8 bases lay outside the gene matches. The CDR3 loop is CASSLGQGSAGYGYTF. CDR3 DNA: TGTGCCAGCAGCTTGGGACAGGGGTCCGCGGGCTATGGCTACACCTTC.

The rearrangement joins TRBV7-3 to TRBJ2-3; 15 bases are shared with TRBD2. The CDR3 has 19 residues. V was clipped by 5 bases and J by 1 base; unmatched bases: 10. Germline V gene lookup returns CDR1 SGHTA and CDR2 FQGTGA. CDR3 DNA sequence: TGTGCCAGCAGCCCCAGGGTGGGACTAGCGGGAGGCCGCACAGATACGCAGTATTTT. This encodes CASSPRVGLAGGRTDTQYF. Combining the CDR3 with reference TRBV7-3 and TRBJ2-3 gives the whole variable domain GAGVSQTPSNKVTEKGKYVELRCDPISGHTALYWYRQSLGQGPEFLIYFQGTGAADDSGLPNDRFFAVRPEGSVSTLKIQRTERGDSAVYLCASSPRVGLAGGRTDTQYFGPGTRLTVL.

This chain joins TRBV6-5 and TRBJ2-1; the D call may be TRBD1 or TRBD2 (5 bases each). This CDR3 region has 14 residues. V was cut by 5 bases and J by 5 bases, with 13 bases left in between. The germline gives CDR1 MNHEY, CDR2 SVGAGI. The CDR3 region has the DNA TGTGCCAGCAGTCCTGGGACGGGGAACAATGAGCAGTTCTTC. Encoded protein: CASSPGTGNNEQFF.

V is TRBV10-3 and J is TRBJ2-6; 14 bases line up with TRBD2. Germline V gene lookup returns CDR1 ENHRY and CDR2 SYGVKD. The CDR3 covers 19 residues. Trimming removed 4 bases from V and 0 bases from J; junction bases left unmatched: 5. The CDR3 nucleotides read TGTGCCATCAGTGGACTAGCGGGAGGGGGGGCCTCTGGGGCCAACGTCCTGACTTTC. Protein: CAISGLAGGGASGANVLTF.

This clone was seen only a few times. This chain joins TRBV10-3 and TRBJ1-2; TRBD1 is a possible D gene (6 bases). Germline V gene data show CDR1 as ENHRY and CDR2 as SYGVKD. V lost 5 bases, J lost 6 bases, and 13 bases lay in between. There are 13 residues in the CDR3. The CDR3 here is CAISNTPGDGYTF. CDR3 DNA: TGTGCCATCAGTAATACCCCAGGGGATGGCTACACCTTC.

The chain couples TRBV7-2 to TRBJ1-2, with D unresolved. V lost 5 bases to trimming and J lost 4 bases, with 11 bases between them. The CDR3 spans 13 residues. The germline V gene encodes CDR1 SGHTA and CDR2 FQGNSA. The CDR3 is CASSAGISYGYTF. For the CDR3, the DNA is TGTGCCAGCAGCGCCGGGATTTCCTATGGCTACACCTTC. Full variable domain (remainder filled in from reference TRBV7-2 and TRBJ1-2): GAGVSQSPSNKVTEKGKDVELRCDPISGHTALYWYRQSLGQGLEFLIYFQGNSAPDKSGLPSDRFSAERTGGSVSTLTIQRTQQEDSAVYLCASSAGISYGYTFGSGTRLTVV.

The chain employs TRBV7-2 and TRBJ2-3; TRBD2 matches at 10 bases. V trimming: 5 bases; J trimming: 9 bases; junction bases outside the gene matches: 11. CDR1 and CDR2 from the germline V gene are SGHTA and FQGNSA. This CDR3 has 15 residues. The CDR3 loop reads CASSLGLAASNTQYF. The DNA for the CDR3 is TGTGCCAGCAGCCTCGGACTAGCGGCCTCCAACACGCAGTATTTT.

This clone appeared once. The CDR3 loop reads CAWSEWEREGPLSSYNEQFF. As DNA, the CDR3 is TGTGCCTGGAGTGAGTGGGAGCGGGAGGGGCCCTTGAGCTCCTACAATGAGCAGTTCTTC. The V gene is TRBV30, the J gene TRBJ2-1; the match to TRBD2 covers 10 bases. CDR1 is GTSNPN and CDR2 is SVGIG in the germline V gene (reference sequence). V lost 1 base to trimming and J lost 0 bases; unmatched junction nucleotides: 15. This CDR3 has 20 amino acids.

The CDR3 spells CASSDPGDTIYF. Here the CDR3 DNA reads TGCGCCAGCAGCGACCCCGGGGACACCATATATTTT. The chain uses TRBV5-1 and TRBJ1-3; no reliable D call. Trimming left V 4 bases short and J 8 bases short, with 10 bases between. The CDR3 is 12 residues long. Germline V CDR1 and CDR2: SGHRS, YFSETQ.

CDR3 residues: CASSSGLASDTQYF. DNA of the CDR3: TGTGCCAGCAGCTCTGGACTAGCTTCAGATACGCAGTATTTT. The chain carries TRBV11-2 and TRBJ2-3; 8 bases fit TRBD2. V dropped 4 bases and J dropped 4; count of bases not matched to a gene: 4. Germline-derived CDR1 and CDR2 are SGHAT and FQNNGV. CDR3 length: 14 amino acids. The full variable domain, completed using reference TRBV11-2 and TRBJ2-3, is EAGVAQSPRYKIIEKRQSVAFWCNPISGHATLYWYQQILGQGPKLLIQFQNNGVVDDSQLPKDRFSAERLKGVDSTLKIQPAKLEDSAVYLCASSSGLASDTQYFGPGTRLTVL.

The rearrangement links TRBV15 to TRBJ1-5, with unresolved D. The CDR3 has 16 residues. Deletions cut 2 bases from V and 6 bases from J, with 17 bases between. The V gene's germline CDR1 is LNHNV and CDR2 YYDKDF (reference sequence). The CDR3 reads CATSRYADGSGQPQHF. CDR3 coding DNA: TGTGCCACCAGCAGATACGCGGACGGCTCCGGTCAGCCCCAGCATTTT. The whole variable domain, remainder taken from reference TRBV15 and TRBJ1-5, is DAMVIQNPRYQVTQFGKPVTLSCSQTLNHNVMYWYQQKSSQAPKLLFHYYDKDFNNEADTPDNFQSRRPNTSFCFLDIRSPGLGDTAMYLCATSRYADGSGQPQHFGDGTRLSIL.

The V gene is TRBV7-2, the J gene TRBJ2-7; 8 bases agree with TRBD2. Germline V gives CDR1 SGHTA, CDR2 FQGNSA. The V gene end was trimmed by 1 base and the J gene end by 6 bases; junction bases not matched to a gene: 5. The CDR3 runs to 14 residues. The DNA of the CDR3 is TGTGCCAGCAGCTTAGTCCGGGAGGGATCCGAGCAGTACTTC. Residues: CASSLVREGSEQYF.

This clone appeared a few times. The DNA for the CDR3 is TGTGCCAGCAGTTTATCGGACGGAAGGGGGGAGCAGTTCTTC. It encodes CASSLSDGRGEQFF. The genes are TRBV27 and TRBJ2-1; tentatively, D is TRBD1 (6 bases). The CDR3 totals 14 residues. The germline V gene encodes CDR1 MNHEY and CDR2 SMNVEV (reference sequence). V lost 0 bases to trimming and J lost 10 bases, with 13 bases between them.

The CDR3 here is CASSPRTGGYTF. The CDR3 DNA sequence: TGTGCCAGCAGTCCTAGGACAGGAGGCTACACCTTC. The chain has TRBV6-1 and TRBJ1-2; 7 bases align to TRBD1. J lost 8 bases, V lost 5 bases, and 5 bases had no gene match. CDR3 length: 12 residues. The germline V gene has CDR1 MNHNS and CDR2 SASEGT.

The V and J genes are TRBV2 and TRBJ1-3; TRBD1 might be the D (5 bases). CDR1 SNHLY and CDR2 FYNNEI come from the germline V gene. There are 16 residues in the CDR3. V lost 3 bases to trimming and J lost 9 bases, with 21 bases between them. The CDR3: CASSDRHPNSGATIYF. The CDR3 nucleotides are TGTGCCAGCAGTGATAGGCATCCTAATTCTGGGGCCACCATATATTTT. Drawing the rest from reference TRBV2 and TRBJ1-3, the complete variable domain is EPEVTQTPSHQVTQMGQEVILRCVPISNHLYFYWYRQILGQKVEFLVSFYNNEISEKSEIFDDQFSVERPDGSNFTLKIRSTKLEDSAMYFCASSDRHPNSGATIYFGEGSWLTVV.

This CDR3 reads CASSPISGRGSYNEQFF. CDR3 bases: TGTGCCAGCAGCCCGATCAGCGGGAGGGGGTCCTACAATGAGCAGTTCTTC. This chain joins TRBV7-2 and TRBJ2-1; TRBD2 matches 10 bases. The germline V gene has CDR1 SGHTA and CDR2 FQGNSA. The CDR3 contains 17 residues. With 5 bases clipped from V and 1 base from J, the junction kept 8 bases outside the gene matches.

J is TRBJ1-2 and V is TRBV28; D call uncertain. V was pared by 5 bases and J by 0 bases, with 7 bases between. Germline V CDR1 and CDR2: MDHEN, SYDVKM. The CDR3 spans 13 residues. Here the CDR3 DNA reads TGTGCCAGCAGTGTCAGCCCTAACTATGGCTACACCTTC. Protein sequence: CASSVSPNYGYTF.

The V call is TRBV6-5, the J call TRBJ1-2; D not resolved. Germline V lookup: CDR1 MNHEY, CDR2 SVGAGI. This CDR3 comprises 14 residues. Trimming took off 2 bases at V and 8 bases at J, with 15 bases between the two ends. The CDR3 coding sequence is TGTGCCAGCAGTTACAGAGACGGCACGGAGGGCTACACCTTC. Encoded protein: CASSYRDGTEGYTF.

J is TRBJ1-2 and V is TRBV15; D is perhaps TRBD1 (5 bases). V was cut by 1 base and J by 3 bases, with 9 bases left in between. The CDR3 has 14 residues. Looked up from germline, CDR1 is LNHNV and CDR2 is YYDKDF (reference sequence). As DNA, the CDR3 is TGTGCCACCAGCAGAGTTTGGGGCGACTATGGCTACACCTTC. Its protein is CATSRVWGDYGYTF.

J is TRBJ2-5 and V is TRBV5-1, with a tentative D call TRBD1 (5 bases). Germline V lookup: CDR1 SGHRS, CDR2 YFSETQ. The V end lost 3 bases, the J end lost 1 base, and 10 bases lay between the germline ends. The CDR3 is 14 residues long. CDR3 sequence: CASSSQGFQETQYF. CDR3 sequence (DNA): TGCGCCAGCAGCTCGCAGGGCTTCCAAGAGACCCAGTACTTC.

This chain joins TRBV5-4 and TRBJ2-1; 8 bases line up with TRBD1. V shed 4 bases and J 6 bases; nucleotides not matched to a gene: 6. Per the germline V gene, CDR1 is SGHNT and CDR2 is YYREEE (reference sequence). This CDR3 comprises 14 residues. The CDR3 coding sequence is TGTGCCAGCAGCCTAAGACAGGGGTCCAATGAGCAGTTCTTC. Residues: CASSLRQGSNEQFF.

This clone appeared a few times. V and J are TRBV2 and TRBJ2-3, with D uncertain. The germline CDR1 and CDR2 sequences are SNHLY and FYNNEI. There are 16 residues in the CDR3. The V end was cut by 1 base, the J end by 2 bases, with 13 bases between. In DNA, the CDR3 is TGTGCCAGCAGTGAAGGTGGTCCAGCCCTCACAGATACGCAGTATTTT. It codes for CASSEGGPALTDTQYF.

As regards this clone: A far larger clone is just one base off, so this is likely a read error. Different DNA sequences within this sample yield the same CDR3. The chain joins TRBV30 to TRBJ2-5; D is possibly TRBD1 (6 bases). Germline V lookup: CDR1 GTSNPN, CDR2 SVGIG (reference sequence). Trimming took 2 bases from V and 10 from J, leaving 14 bases between them. The CDR3 extends over 12 amino acids. The DNA for the CDR3 is TGTGCCTGGAGTAGGAGGCCCAGGGGCCAGTACTTC. This translates into CAWSRRPRGQYF.

Turning to this clone: This may come from a read error, since a much larger clone is one base off. The J gene is TRBJ2-3, the V gene TRBV7-8, with D perhaps TRBD1 (6 bases). Germline V gives CDR1 SGHVS, CDR2 FQNEAQ. The CDR3 is 14 residues long. V lost 6 bases and J lost 7, with 17 bases in between. The CDR3 spells CASSNAVGQNTQYF. The CDR3 DNA reads as TGTGCCAGCAGTAACGCAGTCGGACAGAATACGCAGTATTTT.

As for this clone: A much larger clone lies one base from this, so it may be a read error. Other DNA sequences in this specimen translate into the identical CDR3. The DNA for the CDR3 is TGTGCCAGCAGTAACACCCCAACCAACACCGAAGCTTTCTTT. This codes for CASSNTPTNTEAFF. The chain couples TRBV2 to TRBJ1-1; no firm D call. The CDR3 is 14 residues long. Germline values: CDR1 SNHLY, CDR2 FYNNEI.

For this clone: The sample carries other DNA sequences with the same CDR3. The V and J genes are TRBV5-4 and TRBJ2-1; 13 bases match TRBD2. CDR3 size: 15 residues. The germline CDR1 and CDR2 sequences are SGHNT and YYREEE (reference sequence). The ends lost 4 bases at V and 6 bases at J; junction bases unmatched: 4. CDR3 loop: CASSLTSGRGNEQFF. In DNA form, the CDR3 reads TGTGCCAGCAGCCTAACTAGCGGGAGGGGCAATGAGCAGTTCTTC.